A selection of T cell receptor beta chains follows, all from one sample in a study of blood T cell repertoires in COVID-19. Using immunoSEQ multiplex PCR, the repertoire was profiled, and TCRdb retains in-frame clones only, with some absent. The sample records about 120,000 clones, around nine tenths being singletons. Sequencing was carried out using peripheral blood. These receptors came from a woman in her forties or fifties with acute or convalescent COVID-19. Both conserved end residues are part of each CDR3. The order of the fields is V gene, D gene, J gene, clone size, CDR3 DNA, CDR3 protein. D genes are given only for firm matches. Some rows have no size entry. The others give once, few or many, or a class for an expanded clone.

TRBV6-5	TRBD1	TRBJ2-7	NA	TGTGCCAGCAGGGGGACAGGCCGATCCTACGAGCAGTACTTC	CASRGTGRSYEQYF
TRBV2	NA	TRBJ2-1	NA	TGTGCCAGCAGTCTTACTAGCCCCACCTACAATGAGCAGTTCTTC	CASSLTSPTYNEQFF
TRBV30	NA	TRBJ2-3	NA	TGTGCCTGGAGTCGAGAAGTAGATACGCAGTATTTT	CAWSREVDTQYF
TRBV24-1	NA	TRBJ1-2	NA	TGTGCCACCAGTGTCTCCGGGGTTAACTATGGCTACACCTTC	CATSVSGVNYGYTF
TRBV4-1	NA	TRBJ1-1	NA	TGCGCCAGCAGCCAAGATCCTGTGGGACTGTTGATCATGAACACTGAAGCTTTCTTT	CASSQDPVGLLIMNTEAFF
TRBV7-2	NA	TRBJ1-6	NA	TGTGCCAGCAGCTTAGGACAGGTTGAAGGGTCACCCCTCCACTTT	CASSLGQVEGSPLHF
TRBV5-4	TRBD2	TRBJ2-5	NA	TGTGCCAGCAGCCTAGCGGGAATAATGGCCCAGTACTTC	CASSLAGIMAQYF
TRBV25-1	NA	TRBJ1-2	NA	TGTGCCAGCAGTTCGACAAACAACTATGGCTACACCTTC	CASSSTNNYGYTF
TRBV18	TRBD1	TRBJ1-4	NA	TGTGCCAGCTCACCCGGGACAGGGTTGAGGGAAAAACTGTTTTTT	CASSPGTGLREKLFF
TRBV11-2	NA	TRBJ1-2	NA	TGTGCCAGCAGCGCCACAGGGAATGGCTACACCTTC	CASSATGNGYTF
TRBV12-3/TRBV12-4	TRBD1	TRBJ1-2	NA	TGTGCCAGCAGCGACGGACAGGTCTATGGCTACACCTTC	CASSDGQVYGYTF
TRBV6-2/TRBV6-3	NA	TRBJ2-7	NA	TGTGCCAGCAGTCACACATACGAGCAGTACTTC	CASSHTYEQYF
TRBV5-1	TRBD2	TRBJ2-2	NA	TGCGCCAGCAGCTTGCTAGCGGGGGGGAACACCGGGGAGCTGTTTTTT	CASSLLAGGNTGELFF
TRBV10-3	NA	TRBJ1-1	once	TGTGCCATCAGTGAGTTCGAAACGGGAGCTTTCTTT	CAISEFETGAFF
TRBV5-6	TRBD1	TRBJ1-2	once	TGTGCCAGCAGCTGGACAGGGGGCTATGGCTACACCTTC	CASSWTGGYGYTF
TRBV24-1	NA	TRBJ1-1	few	TGTGCCACCAGTGATTTCGGGAACACTGAAGCTTTCTTT	CATSDFGNTEAFF
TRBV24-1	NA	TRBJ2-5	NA	TGTGCCACCAGTGATTCAACAGACAGGGAGGCAGAGACCCAGTACTTC	CATSDSTDREAETQYF
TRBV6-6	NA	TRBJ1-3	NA	TGTGCCAGCAAACCACGGACGGGGGAAGGAAACACCATATATTTT	CASKPRTGEGNTIYF
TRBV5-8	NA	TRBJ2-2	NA	TGTGCCAGCAACCCACCATGGCAGGGAGGGAACACCGGGGAGCTGTTTTTT	CASNPPWQGGNTGELFF
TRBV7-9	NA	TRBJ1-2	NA	TGTGCCAGCAGTAGTGACAGCTATGGCTACACCTTC	CASSSDSYGYTF
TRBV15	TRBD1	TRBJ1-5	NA	TGTGCCACCAGCAGAAGGGACAGGGGAGCTCAGCCCCAGCATTTT	CATSRRDRGAQPQHF
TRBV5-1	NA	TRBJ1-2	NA	TGCGCCAGCAGCTTGGGACATGAAGGCTATGGCTACACCTTC	CASSLGHEGYGYTF
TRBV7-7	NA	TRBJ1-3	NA	TGTGCCAGCAGCCCAGGGCAGGGAAACACCATATATTTT	CASSPGQGNTIYF
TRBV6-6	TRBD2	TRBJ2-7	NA	TGTGCCAGCAGGAGAGGGGAGGGAAACGAGCAGTACTTC	CASRRGEGNEQYF
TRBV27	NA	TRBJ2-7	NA	TGTGCCAGCAGTTTTCAGATTTCCTACGAGCAGTACTTC	CASSFQISYEQYF
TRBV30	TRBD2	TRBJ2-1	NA	TGTGCCTGGAGTGTAACAGCGGGAGTAAACGATGAGCAGTTCTTC	CAWSVTAGVNDEQFF
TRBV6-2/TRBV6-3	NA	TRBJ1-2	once	TGTGCCAGCAGCCGTCCCGGGAGCCTAAACTATGGCTACACCTTC	CASSRPGSLNYGYTF
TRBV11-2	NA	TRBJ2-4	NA	TGTGCCAGCAGCTTAGCCATCGAACTCCGGGCCAAAAACATTCAGTACTTC	CASSLAIELRAKNIQYF
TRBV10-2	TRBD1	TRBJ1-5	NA	TGCGCCAGCAGTGACAGACAGGGGTATCAGCCCCAGCATTTT	CASSDRQGYQPQHF
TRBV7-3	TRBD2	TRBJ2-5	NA	TGTGCCAGCAGCTTAGCGGGGGGGCGAGAGACCCAGTACTTC	CASSLAGGRETQYF
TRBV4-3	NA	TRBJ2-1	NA	TGCGCCAGCAGCCCGGGTCACAATGAGCAGTTCTTC	CASSPGHNEQFF
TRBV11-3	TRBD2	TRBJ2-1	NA	TGTGCCAGCAGCTTAGCTAGCGGGATGGGGAATGAGCAGTTCTTC	CASSLASGMGNEQFF
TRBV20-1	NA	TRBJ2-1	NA	TGCAGTGCTAGTCTCCCTAGTTACAATGAGCAGTTCTTC	CSASLPSYNEQFF
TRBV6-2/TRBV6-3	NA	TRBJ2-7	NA	TGTGCCAGCAGTTACGTCGGGAGTAGCTACGAGCAGTACTTC	CASSYVGSSYEQYF
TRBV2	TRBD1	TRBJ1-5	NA	TGTGCCAGCAGTGATTGGGACAGGGGTCAGCCCCAGCATTTT	CASSDWDRGQPQHF
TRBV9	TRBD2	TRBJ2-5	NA	TGTGCCAGCAGCGCCTATATGACCGGGGGGATACAAGAGACCCAGTACTTC	CASSAYMTGGIQETQYF
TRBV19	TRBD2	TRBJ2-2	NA	TGTGCCACCAAAGGACTAGGGAACACCGGGGAGCTGTTTTTT	CATKGLGNTGELFF
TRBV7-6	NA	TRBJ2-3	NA	TGTGCCAGCAGCCCTCGTCGTGGGAGTGGAACAGATACGCAGTATTTT	CASSPRRGSGTDTQYF
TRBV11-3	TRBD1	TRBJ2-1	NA	TGTGCCAGCATAAAGGGGACAGGGTACAATGAGCAGTTCTTC	CASIKGTGYNEQFF
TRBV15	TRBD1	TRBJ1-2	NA	TGTGCCACCAGCAGAGGCCACGAGGACAGGGGGGTAGGCTACACCTTC	CATSRGHEDRGVGYTF
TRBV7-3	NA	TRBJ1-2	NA	TGTGCCAGCAGCTTAAGTCCAGGGCTAGACTATGGCTACACCTTC	CASSLSPGLDYGYTF
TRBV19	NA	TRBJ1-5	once	TGTGCCAGTAGTATAAGGGCAGGGGCTTGGCAGCCCCAGCATTTT	CASSIRAGAWQPQHF
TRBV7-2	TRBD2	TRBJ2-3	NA	TGTGCCAGCAGCTTCCCTAGCGGGGGGAGGGCAGATACGCAGTATTTT	CASSFPSGGRADTQYF
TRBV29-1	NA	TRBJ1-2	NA	TGCACGATAGCGGAGGGCTACACCTTC	CTIAEGYTF
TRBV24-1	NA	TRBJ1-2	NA	TGTGCCACCAGTGATTCCGGGACAAACCATAGGGGCTACACCTTC	CATSDSGTNHRGYTF
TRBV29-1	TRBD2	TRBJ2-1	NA	TGCAGCGTTGAAGATGGCGGGGGGTCCTACAATGAGCAGTTCTTC	CSVEDGGGSYNEQFF
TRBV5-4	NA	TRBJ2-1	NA	TGTGCCAGCAGCCTCAGGGGGAGGTCCTACAATGAGCAGTTCTTC	CASSLRGRSYNEQFF
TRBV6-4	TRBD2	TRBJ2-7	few	TGTGCCATCATTACCGGGACTAGCTACTGCGAGCAGTACTTC	CAIITGTSYCEQYF
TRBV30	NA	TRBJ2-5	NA	TGTGCCTGGGCTCCAGGGGGGGAGACCCAGTACTTC	CAWAPGGETQYF
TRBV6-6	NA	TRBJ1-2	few	TGTGCCAGCAGTTACGGGGGGGAATATGGCTACACCTTC	CASSYGGEYGYTF
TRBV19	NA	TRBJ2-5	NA	TGTGCCAGTAGTACCCGACAGGCACTCCAAGAGACCCAGTACTTC	CASSTRQALQETQYF
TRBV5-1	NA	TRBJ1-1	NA	TGCGCCAGCAGCTTGGCTCTGAACACTGAAGCTTTCTTT	CASSLALNTEAFF